This record looks at one TCR beta chain sequence and its context. No antigen is known for it. A junction boundary mismatches the germline segment, possibly from a read error. Including cysteine and phenylalanine, the CDR3 has 15 amino acids. This entry keeps only the CDR3 DNA: 45 bases, framed from base 1. The germline V gene specifies SGHVS as CDR1 and FNYEAQ as CDR2. Patients underwent resection in Japan or China between about 2014 and 2017. Histologic diagnosis of each case was confirmed independently by two lung cancer pathologists on H&E slides. DNA was isolated from FFPE tissue using the AllPrep DNA/RNA FFPE Kit. These data belong to a study of immune evolution from preneoplasia to lung adenocarcinoma (dated by TCRdb to about 2021). About the study as a whole: The study combined immune gene expression, TCR sequencing and multiplex immunofluorescence to profile immune contexture across lung adenocarcinoma precursors and invasive adenocarcinoma. Resected precursor lesions (AAH, AIS, MIA) and invasive adenocarcinomas were each compared against paired morphologically normal lung tissue. The sample size depended on which specimens were available, not on a prior power calculation. The immune data were integrated with whole exome sequencing and methylation data from the same cohort of nodules. The overall cohort comprised 40 to 60 patients with pulmonary nodules who underwent surgical resection. TCR sequencing data were obtained from under 60 patients. According to the study, over a hundred samples were used for TCR sequencing. POLYSOLVER was used to infer class I HLA alleles from exome data, and LOHHLA was used to detect allele-specific HLA loss. On the study overall, not on this receptor specifically: Normal lung had the highest top T cell clone frequencies, which appeared to decline progressively from AAH through AIS, MIA and invasive adenocarcinoma. The highest clonality was observed in normal lung, whereas higher T cell density and diversity but lower clonality appeared to be present in later-stage lesions. The findings reflected association rather than direct causation, and larger cohorts with long-term follow-up and longitudinal biopsies were considered necessary. All patients were from Japan and China, so applicability to Western populations was uncertain.

The immunoSEQ hsTCRbeta Kit was used to sequence TCR beta CDR3 regions from DNA. In the source study's methods: The ImmunoSEQ Analyzer was used to analyse the TCR sequencing data. T cell clonality was calculated on productive rearrangements as 1 minus Pielou's evenness. T cell diversity was measured with the inverse Simpson index on productive templates. T cell density was expressed as TCR beta template counts normalized to usable DNA, with usable DNA estimated by amplifying and sequencing housekeeping genes. Two-sided Kruskal-Wallis tests were used to compare TCR metrics between histologic stages. Imported from immuneACCESS, the table was reduced by TCRdb to in-frame sequences with V and J called. These copies leave out some clones; in studies compared against another copy, an unresolved V gene accounts for under half, and the cause of the remainder is not known. V and J calls and clone size are as listed in that table; D and trimming were resolved from the DNA. The sample table lists 3,800 or so clones, around three quarters of them with a count of one. Approximately 15% of the sample rests with the top ten.

The sequenced sample was FFPE adjacent normal lung tissue. The sequence derives from a person aged 55-80 years with lung adenocarcinoma. The rearranged segments are TRBV7-6 and TRBJ2-2, and 8 bases in between align with TRBD2. CDR3 region: CASSLSPDNAGGLFF. The base sequence is TGTGCCAGCAGCTTAAGCCCTGACAATGCGGGGGGGCTGTTTTTT.